In this sample, the clone carrying this T cell receptor (beta chain) turned up a few times. CDR1 SGHDT and CDR2 YYEEEE come from the germline V gene. The CDR3 covers 18 residues. V trimming: 3 bases; J trimming: 2 bases; junction bases outside the gene matches: 7. This sample was included in a study of spatial heterogeneity in lung cancer. All TCR cDNA molecules were individually tagged with a unique molecular identifier. TCRdb itself ran the 5' RACE reads through MiXCR, one entry per CDR3 protein. The repertoire consists of roughly 60,000 distinct CDR3 sequences, with 8% to 9% occurring once and the leading ten covering about 16%. Described time point: sample taken at primary tumor resection. Researchers sequenced whole RNA taken from tumor, nontumor lung or frozen PBMC without sorting.

The sequencing used PBMCs, collected at surgery. V usage is TRBV5-6 and J usage is TRBJ1-6, with TRBD1 matching 11 bases. This receptor was taken from a female donor with early-stage non-small cell lung cancer. The CDR3 coding sequence is TGTGCCAGCAGCTCGGACCGGGACAGGGGGGCCTATAATTCACCCCTCCACTTT. Its protein is CASSSDRDRGAYNSPLHF.